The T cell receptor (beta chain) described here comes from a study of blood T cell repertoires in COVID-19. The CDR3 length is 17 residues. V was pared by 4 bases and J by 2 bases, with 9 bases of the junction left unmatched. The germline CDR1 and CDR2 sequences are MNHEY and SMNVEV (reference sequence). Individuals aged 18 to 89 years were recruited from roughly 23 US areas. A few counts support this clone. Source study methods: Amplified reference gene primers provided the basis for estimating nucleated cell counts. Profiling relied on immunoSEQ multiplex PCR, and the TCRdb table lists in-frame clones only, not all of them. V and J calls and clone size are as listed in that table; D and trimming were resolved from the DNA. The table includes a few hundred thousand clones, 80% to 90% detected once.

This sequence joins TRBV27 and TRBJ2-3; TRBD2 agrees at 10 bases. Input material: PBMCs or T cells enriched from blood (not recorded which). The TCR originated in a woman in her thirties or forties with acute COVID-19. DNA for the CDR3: TGTGCCAGCAGTTCTCCTAGCGGGAGAGATCCCACAGATACGCAGTATTTT. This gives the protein CASSSPSGRDPTDTQYF.